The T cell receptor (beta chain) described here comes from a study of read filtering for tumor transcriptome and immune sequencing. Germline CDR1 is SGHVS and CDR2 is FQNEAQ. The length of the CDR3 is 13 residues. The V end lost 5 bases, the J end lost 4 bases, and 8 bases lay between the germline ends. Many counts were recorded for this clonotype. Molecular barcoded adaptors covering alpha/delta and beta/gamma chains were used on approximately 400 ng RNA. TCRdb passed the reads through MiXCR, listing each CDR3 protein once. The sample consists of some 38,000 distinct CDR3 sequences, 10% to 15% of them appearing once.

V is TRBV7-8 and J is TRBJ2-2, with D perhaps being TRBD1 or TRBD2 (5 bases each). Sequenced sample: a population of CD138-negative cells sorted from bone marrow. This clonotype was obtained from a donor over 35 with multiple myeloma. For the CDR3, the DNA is TGTGCCAGCAGCAAGGGACCCACCGGGGAGCTGTTTTTT. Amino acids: CASSKGPTGELFF.